This T cell receptor (beta chain) was recovered during a study of shared clonotypes between healthy human individuals. Germline trimming cut 0 bases from V and 5 bases from J; bases unmatched to any gene: 12. Germline values: CDR1 GTSNPN, CDR2 SVGIG (reference sequence). There are 18 residues in the CDR3. Sequencing was performed with immunoSEQ multiplex PCR; in TCRdb, only in-frame clones are kept and a portion is missing. Counted here are about 1.5 million clones, around 98% occurring once; the ten biggest clones make up 0.4% to 0.55%. The chain is built from TRBV30 and TRBJ2-2; the match to TRBD2 covers 10 bases. This TCR derives from a man under 40 in good health. The sample comprised naive CD4+ T cells sorted from blood. Indicated subset: CD45RA+ positively selected. CDR3 sequence: CAWSVSGRDFGLTGELFF. CDR3 nucleotide sequence: TGTGCCTGGAGTGTGAGCGGGAGGGACTTCGGTTTAACCGGGGAGCTGTTTTTT. Using reference TRBV30 and TRBJ2-2 for the parts outside the CDR3, the full variable domain is SQTIHQWPATLVQPVGSPLSLECTVEGTSNPNLYWYRQAAGRGLQLLFYSVGIGQISSEVPQNLSASRPQDRQFILSSKKLLLSDSGFYLCAWSVSGRDFGLTGELFFGEGSRLTVL.